The present entry profiles one T cell receptor beta chain with its context. Its target is unknown. The CDR3 is 13 amino acids. After removal of 6 bases from V and 5 bases from J, the junction contained 6 bases not matched to a gene. Germline V CDR1 and CDR2: SGHNT, YYREEE (reference sequence). This sample stems from a study of T cell responses to AZD1222 COVID-19 vaccine. General study findings and limits: Spike-specific TCR depth and breadth grew after two AZD1222 doses.

Method: immunoSEQ multiplex PCR; TCRdb's copy keeps in-frame clones and lacks some. The sample yields around 190,000 clones, around nine tenths seen once. The source was peripheral blood, collected on day 0 of AZD1222 vaccination. The chain uses TRBV5-4 and TRBJ1-2; 8 nucleotides agree with TRBD1. The TCR originated in an adult in good health. The CDR3 bases are TGTGCCAGCAACGGGGGACAGGCTTATGGCTACACCTTC. This sequence encodes CASNGGQAYGYTF.